This TCR beta chain was sequenced during a study of cytomegalovirus exposure and HLA in healthy donors (dated by TCRdb to 2016 to 2017). About the investigation overall: The 500 to 700 repertoires of the first cohort and the 120 or so validation repertoires were produced on the same platform, according to a later analysis. The study aimed to test whether cataloging public T cell receptors could reveal signatures of past pathogen exposure. In addition to the first cohort of 666 subjects, a separate validation cohort of approximately 130 different subjects was used. The study combined high-throughput TCR immunosequencing, statistical association of individual TCRs with disease status, and machine learning to predict cytomegalovirus infection status. Study-level results and caveats: The classifier was reported to diagnose cytomegalovirus status with high specificity and sensitivity in both the original cohort and the validation cohort. The study gave a list of over 150 TCR beta chains associated with cytomegalovirus. A later analysis had no HLA typing for the validation cohort, so co-occurrence there was scored across all 130 or so repertoires. The authors suggested that the approach could potentially be generalized to other disease states and immunological phenotypes. Most TCR sequences were seen in very few donors, while some public TCRs were found in many individuals. In vitro tests confirmed that three of the cytomegalovirus-associated TCR beta chains recognize cytomegalovirus antigens. Subsequent analysis determined that TCRs grouped into clusters in the first cohort also showed a tendency toward co-occurrence across the 120 or so validation repertoires, and approximately 94% of cluster scores exceeded 0.

To prepare the library, the immunoSEQ multiplex PCR assay was applied. Processing in the source paper ran as follows. A statistical classification framework was built for diagnosing cytomegalovirus status from the catalog of TCR beta chain sequences. Drawn from immuneACCESS, this table holds only the in-frame rearrangements with V and J called that TCRdb kept. Clones are partly lost; checked studies trace under half to an unresolved V gene and leave the rest unexplained. The V and J calls and the clone size are those of that table, but D and trimming were determined from the DNA. This sample comprises tens of thousands of clones, over 85% of them detected only once. 2% to 2.5% of the sample rests with the top ten. Separate from the roughly 630-subject first cohort, the validation cohort of 120 subjects was the group to which the donors belonged. V is reduced by 3 bases and J by 4 bases, leaving a spacing of 7 bases between them. The germline V gene (reference sequence) supplies CDR1 MNHEY and CDR2 SMNVEV. From its cysteine to its phenylalanine, the CDR3 spans 13 amino acids. CDR3 DNA only is kept here, 39 bases in frame from base 1.

In regard to this clone: Its antigen is currently not known. No base-level quality is on record; no much larger clone is a single base apart.

This TCR derives from a young woman in good health and CMV-seronegative. The rearrangement combines TRBV27 with TRBJ1-5, with the D gene not confidently named. Sequences were obtained from PBMCs. The encoded CDR3 is CASSFAGNQPQHF. The base sequence is TGTGCCAGCAGTTTTGCGGGAAATCAGCCCCAGCATTTT.